Listed below are T cell receptor beta chains from one sample, sequenced in a study of CD8 T cells in ankylosing spondylitis. TCRdb independently ran MiXCR on the 5' RACE reads; one entry per CDR3 protein. The sample lists approximately 550,000 distinct CDR3 sequences; about 13% were seen once. Source material: blood, either unsorted or a sorted T cell fraction (not recorded which). Source of these receptors: a male donor with ankylosing spondylitis. Each CDR3 is given with its conserved first and last residue. Each record gives: J gene, clone size, V gene, D gene, CDR3 protein, CDR3 DNA. The D gene is left open where the match is weak. Expanded clones get a size class; other rows say once, few or many, or leave the size out.

>TRBJ2-6|NA|TRBV11-1|TRBD1
CASSYAGTVFVSGANVLTF
TGTGCCAGCAGCTACGCCGGGACAGTCTTCGTCTCTGGGGCCAACGTCCTGACTTTC
>TRBJ2-3|NA|TRBV6-1|NA
CASSEGRSSWHTQYF
TGTGCCAGCAGTGAAGGACGTTCCTCCTGGCATACGCAGTATTTT
>TRBJ2-1|few|TRBV28|TRBD1
CASRITGGLYNEQFF
TGTGCCAGCAGGATAACAGGGGGCTTATACAATGAGCAGTTCTTC
>TRBJ1-4|few|TRBV18|NA
CASSPNSLSEKLFF
TGTGCCAGCTCACCTAACAGCCTCTCAGAAAAACTGTTTTTT
>TRBJ2-1|NA|TRBV18|TRBD2
CASSPSGAGDSNEQFF
TGTGCCAGCTCACCAAGTGGAGCGGGAGACTCCAATGAGCAGTTCTTC
>TRBJ1-5|many|TRBV7-2|TRBD1
CASSENRGGNQPQHF
TGTGCCAGCAGCGAAAACAGGGGAGGCAATCAGCCCCAGCATTTT
>TRBJ2-7|NA|TRBV5-4|NA
CASSLQGFEQYF
TGTGCCAGCAGCTTGCAAGGGTTCGAGCAGTACTTC
>TRBJ2-7|few|TRBV11-2|NA
CASSSSTRIYEQYF
TGTGCCAGCAGCTCCTCGACACGAATCTACGAGCAGTACTTC
>TRBJ2-1|NA|TRBV20-1|NA
CSAREGLGSYNEQFF
TGCAGTGCTAGAGAGGGTCTTGGATCCTACAATGAGCAGTTCTTC
>TRBJ2-3|NA|TRBV20-1|NA
CSARRGRGRTDTQYF
TGCAGTGCTAGAAGGGGACGGGGGAGAACAGATACGCAGTATTTT
>TRBJ1-5|few|TRBV3-1|TRBD1
CASSLTGGGGNQPQHF
TGTGCCAGCAGCCTGACAGGGGGAGGAGGCAATCAGCCCCAGCATTTT
>TRBJ2-7|NA|TRBV5-1|NA
CASSALEGYDEQYF
TGCGCCAGCTCAGCATTGGAGGGGTACGACGAGCAGTACTTC
>TRBJ2-1|NA|TRBV14|NA
CASSLRLVGNEQFF
TGTGCCAGCAGCCTGAGACTAGTTGGCAATGAGCAGTTCTTC